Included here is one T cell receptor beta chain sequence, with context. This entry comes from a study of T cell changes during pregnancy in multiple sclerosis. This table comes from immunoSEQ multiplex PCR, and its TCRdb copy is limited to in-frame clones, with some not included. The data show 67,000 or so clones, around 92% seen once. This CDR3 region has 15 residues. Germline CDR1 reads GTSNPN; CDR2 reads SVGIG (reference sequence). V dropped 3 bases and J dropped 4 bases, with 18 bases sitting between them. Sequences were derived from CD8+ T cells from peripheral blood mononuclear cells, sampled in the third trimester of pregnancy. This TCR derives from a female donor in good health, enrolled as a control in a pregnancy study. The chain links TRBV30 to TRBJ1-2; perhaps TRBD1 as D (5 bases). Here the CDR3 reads CAWSGLLRETYGYTF. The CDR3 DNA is TGTGCCTGGAGCGGCCTACTCAGGGAAACCTATGGCTACACCTTC.